These T cell receptor beta chains were read from a single sample in a study of cytomegalovirus exposure and HLA in healthy donors. Libraries were prepared by immunoSEQ multiplex PCR; TCRdb keeps only in-frame clonotypes and omits some of them. The table for this sample gives about 200,000 clones. The sequencing sample was made of PBMCs. The receptors stem from a girl aged 2 to 9 in good health and CMV-seropositive. Both conserved end residues are part of each CDR3. D genes are given only for firm matches.

TRBD2 | TRBJ2-2 | TRBV4-1 | CASSSRLAGSGELFF | TGCGCCAGCAGCTCCCGACTAGCGGGTTCCGGGGAGCTGTTTTTT
TRBD1 | TRBJ1-5 | TRBV6-1 | CASSEGQDNQPQHF | TGTGCCAGCAGTGAGGGACAGGACAATCAGCCCCAGCATTTT
- | TRBJ2-1 | TRBV25-1 | CASRRTNSKVDEQFF | TGTGCCAGCAGGAGGACTAACTCTAAGGTGGATGAGCAGTTCTTC
TRBD1 | TRBJ1-3 | TRBV29-1 | CSAEAGTAKNTIYF | TGCAGCGCAGAGGCCGGGACAGCGAAAAACACCATATATTTT
TRBD1 | TRBJ1-5 | TRBV28 | CAILRQGAGGNQPQHF | TGTGCCATCCTAAGACAGGGGGCAGGTGGCAATCAGCCCCAGCATTTT
TRBD2 | TRBJ2-7 | TRBV30 | CAWSWSGAYEQYF | TGTGCCTGGAGTTGGAGCGGGGCCTACGAGCAGTACTTC
- | TRBJ1-1 | TRBV9 | CASSVGSSWGGQNTEAFF | TGTGCCAGCAGCGTAGGTTCGTCCTGGGGGGGGCAGAACACTGAAGCTTTCTTT
- | TRBJ2-3 | TRBV2 | CASRAEALDTQYF | TGTGCCAGCAGGGCGGAGGCTCTCGATACGCAGTATTTT
TRBD1 | TRBJ1-1 | TRBV18 | CASSPGQESNTEAFF | TGTGCCAGCTCACCGGGACAGGAGAGCAACACTGAAGCTTTCTTT
- | TRBJ1-5 | TRBV18 | CASSPTDLTDNQPQHF | TGTGCCAGCTCACCCACCGACTTAACCGACAATCAGCCCCAGCATTTT
- | TRBJ1-3 | TRBV10-3 | CAISSSVRSGNTIYF | TGTGCCATCAGTTCTTCGGTCCGCTCTGGAAACACCATATATTTT
- | TRBJ1-1 | TRBV6-6 | CASSSNSVAFF | TGTGCCAGCAGCTCTAACAGTGTAGCTTTCTTT
- | TRBJ2-6 | TRBV7-8 | CASSLLDSGANVLTF | TGTGCCAGCAGCTTACTAGACTCTGGGGCCAACGTCCTGACTTTC
TRBD1 | TRBJ1-1 | TRBV6-5 | CASTGGTEAFF | TGTGCCAGCACAGGGGGGACTGAAGCTTTCTTT
- | TRBJ2-1 | TRBV10-3 | CAISVPDNEQFF | TGTGCCATCAGCGTACCGGACAATGAGCAGTTCTTC
- | TRBJ2-7 | TRBV19 | CASSIIQGDEQYF | TGTGCCAGTAGTATCATACAGGGAGACGAGCAGTACTTC
TRBD1 | TRBJ2-7 | TRBV5-1 | CASTGGTGGYEQYF | TGCGCCAGCACCGGAGGCACAGGGGGATACGAGCAGTACTTC
- | TRBJ2-2 | TRBV6-1 | CASSEGGGTYTGELFF | TGTGCCAGCAGTGAAGGGGGCGGGACTTACACCGGGGAGCTGTTTTTT
TRBD1 | TRBJ2-3 | TRBV7-9 | CASSTSPGQDLTDTQYF | TGTGCCAGCAGCACTTCCCCCGGACAGGACCTCACAGATACGCAGTATTTT
TRBD1 | TRBJ2-7 | TRBV19 | CASQSPTGAYEQYF | TGTGCCAGTCAAAGTCCCACAGGGGCCTACGAGCAGTACTTC
TRBD1 | TRBJ2-7 | TRBV15 | CATSSRQGGPYEQYF | TGTGCCACCAGCAGCCGACAGGGGGGCCCCTACGAGCAGTACTTC
- | TRBJ1-2 | TRBV9 | CASSVGGAGDYGYTF | TGTGCCAGCAGCGTAGGAGGGGCGGGGGACTATGGCTACACCTTC
- | TRBJ2-5 | TRBV29-1 | CSVARGLETQYF | TGCAGCGTTGCCAGGGGATTAGAGACCCAGTACTTC
- | TRBJ1-2 | TRBV5-6 | CASSHKTWTAYGYTF | TGTGCCAGCAGCCATAAAACGTGGACAGCCTATGGCTACACCTTC
- | TRBJ2-1 | TRBV29-1 | CSVLREQRSKQFF | TGCAGCGTTCTTCGTGAGCAGCGCAGTAAGCAGTTCTTC
- | TRBJ2-4 | TRBV5-1 | CASSLYVDGDIQYF | TGCGCCAGCAGCTTGTATGTCGACGGGGACATTCAGTACTTC
TRBD2 | TRBJ2-1 | TRBV6-5 | CASSYASGMNEQFF | TGTGCCAGCAGTTACGCCAGCGGGATGAATGAGCAGTTCTTC
- | TRBJ2-3 | TRBV6-1 | CASSQALDTDTQYF | TGTGCCAGCAGCCAGGCACTGGACACAGATACGCAGTATTTT
- | TRBJ2-7 | TRBV11-2 | CASEPFLKYEQYF | TGTGCCAGTGAGCCATTTCTCAAATACGAGCAGTACTTC
- | TRBJ1-5 | TRBV28 | CASSLFGGSWQPQHF | TGTGCCAGCAGTTTATTCGGGGGGTCTTGGCAGCCCCAGCATTTT
TRBD2 | TRBJ2-2 | TRBV4-2 | CASSQIAGMNTGELFF | TGTGCCAGCAGCCAGATAGCGGGAATGAACACCGGGGAGCTGTTTTTT
TRBD2 | TRBJ2-7 | TRBV9 | CASSVQASGYYEQYF | TGTGCCAGCAGCGTACAAGCTAGCGGATACTACGAGCAGTACTTC
- | TRBJ2-5 | TRBV7-2 | CASSLARETQYF | TGTGCCAGCAGCTTAGCGCGGGAGACCCAGTACTTC
TRBD1 | TRBJ2-7 | TRBV30 | CAWSFPRTGPYEQYF | TGTGCCTGGAGTTTCCCCCGGACAGGGCCGTACGAGCAGTACTTC
TRBD2 | TRBJ2-7 | TRBV28 | CASRGLAGPISYEQYF | TGTGCCAGCAGGGGACTAGCGGGCCCAATCTCCTACGAGCAGTACTTC
TRBD1 | TRBJ2-7 | TRBV5-6 | CASSALGTGSYEQYF | TGTGCCAGCAGCGCACTCGGGACAGGCTCCTACGAGCAGTACTTC
TRBD2 | TRBJ2-5 | TRBV6-1 | CASSERGDQQYF | TGTGCCAGCAGTGAACGGGGGGACCAGCAGTACTTC
TRBD1 | TRBJ1-2 | TRBV5-1 | CASSLSTGATNYGYTF | TGCGCCAGCAGCTTGTCGACAGGGGCGACTAACTATGGCTACACCTTC
TRBD1 | TRBJ2-7 | TRBV5-5 | CASSARQGSYEQYF | TGTGCCAGCAGCGCGAGACAGGGTAGCTACGAGCAGTACTTC
- | TRBJ2-6 | TRBV27 | CASSPMGPGANVLTF | TGTGCCAGCAGTCCGATGGGGCCTGGGGCCAACGTCCTGACTTTC
- | TRBJ2-1 | TRBV5-4 | CASSPKLALRNEQFF | TGTGCCAGCAGCCCTAAGCTAGCCCTTCGGAATGAGCAGTTCTTC
TRBD1 | TRBJ1-2 | TRBV10-1 | CASSDEGDRAAGGYTF | TGCGCCAGCAGTGACGAGGGGGACAGGGCTGCCGGAGGCTACACCTTC
TRBD2 | TRBJ2-3 | TRBV6-1 | CASSTGTSASDTQYF | TGTGCCAGCAGCACCGGGACTAGCGCCTCAGATACGCAGTATTTT
TRBD2 | TRBJ2-1 | TRBV5-1 | CASSNPGLADNEQFF | TGCGCCAGCAGCAACCCGGGACTAGCGGACAATGAGCAGTTCTTC
TRBD2 | TRBJ2-7 | TRBV7-2 | CASGETSGSSYEQYF | TGTGCCAGCGGGGAAACTAGCGGGAGCTCCTACGAGCAGTACTTC
- | TRBJ1-2 | TRBV6-5 | CASSYGQGTNYGYTF | TGTGCCAGCAGTTACGGGCAGGGGACCAACTATGGCTACACCTTC
- | TRBJ2-7 | TRBV7-8 | CASSPFSGEQYF | TGTGCCAGCAGCCCATTCTCCGGGGAGCAGTACTTC
- | TRBJ2-1 | TRBV7-2 | CASSLPAFSEQFF | TGTGCCAGCAGCTTACCTGCCTTTAGTGAGCAGTTCTTC
- | TRBJ2-7 | TRBV5-6 | CASSPGAVQAGDF | TGCGCCAGCAGCCCGGGGGCGGTACAGGCGGGGGACTTC
- | TRBJ1-1 | TRBV7-8 | CASTPSGSGAFF | TGTGCCAGCACCCCCTCGGGGTCGGGGGCTTTCTTT
TRBD1 | TRBJ2-2 | TRBV14 | CASSQGDRGYTGELFF | TGTGCCAGCAGCCAAGGGGACAGGGGCTACACCGGGGAGCTGTTTTTT
TRBD1 | TRBJ1-1 | TRBV6-1 | CASSPDRVNTEAFF | TGTGCCAGCAGCCCCGACAGGGTGAACACTGAAGCTTTCTTT